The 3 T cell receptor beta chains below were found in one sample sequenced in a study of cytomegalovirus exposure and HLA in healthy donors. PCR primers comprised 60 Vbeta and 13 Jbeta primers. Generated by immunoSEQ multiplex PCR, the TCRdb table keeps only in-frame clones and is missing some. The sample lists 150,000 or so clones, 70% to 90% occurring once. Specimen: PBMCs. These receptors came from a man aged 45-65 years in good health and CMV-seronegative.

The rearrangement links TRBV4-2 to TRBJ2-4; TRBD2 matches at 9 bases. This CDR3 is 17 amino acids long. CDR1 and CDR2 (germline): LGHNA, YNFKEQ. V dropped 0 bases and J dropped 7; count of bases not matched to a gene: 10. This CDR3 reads CASSQDPGLASANIQYF. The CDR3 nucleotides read TGTGCCAGCAGCCAAGATCCCGGACTAGCGTCAGCCAACATTCAGTACTTC.

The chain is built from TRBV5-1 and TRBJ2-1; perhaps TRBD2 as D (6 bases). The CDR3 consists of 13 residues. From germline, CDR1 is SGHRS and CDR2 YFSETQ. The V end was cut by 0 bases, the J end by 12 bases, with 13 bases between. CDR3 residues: CASSLAGGTGQFF. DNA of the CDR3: TGCGCCAGCAGCTTGGCTGGGGGGACGGGGCAGTTCTTC.

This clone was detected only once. CDR3 residues: CASSSQTGQPNEKLFF. In DNA, the CDR3 is TGTGCCAGCAGTTCGCAAACGGGACAGCCTAATGAAAAACTGTTTTTT. The chain recombines TRBV6-5 with TRBJ1-4; 7 bases map to TRBD1. The V gene end was trimmed by 4 bases and the J gene end by 3 bases; junction bases not matched to a gene: 8. Germline CDR1 MNHEY, CDR2 SVGAGI. CDR3 length: 16 residues.